This T cell receptor beta chain was captured in a study of cytomegalovirus exposure and HLA in healthy donors. V was trimmed by 3 bases and J by 4 bases, leaving 18 bases between them. The CDR3 is made up of 16 amino acids. CDR1 and CDR2 (germline): LNHDA, SQIVND (reference sequence). Note on this clone: The antigen is unknown.

The study ran its PCR with 60 Vbeta and 13 Jbeta primers. This table comes from immunoSEQ multiplex PCR, and its TCRdb copy is limited to in-frame clones, with some not included. The sample consists of about 130,000 clones, around four fifths of them appearing once. Study findings and constraints: Cytomegalovirus association was listed for about 160 TCR beta chains.

The source material was PBMCs. The J gene is TRBJ1-2, the V gene TRBV19; D might be TRBD1 (5 bases). The sequence derives from a male donor in good health and CMV-seropositive. Written as DNA, the CDR3 is TGTGCCAGTAGTATGTATCGGACAAGGAGTCTCTATGGCTACACCTTC. Translation: CASSMYRTRSLYGYTF.